These T cell receptor beta chains were read from a single sample in a study of shared clonotypes between healthy human individuals. The method was immunoSEQ multiplex PCR; TCRdb's version includes in-frame clones alone and lacks a portion of them. The sample comprises 2.5 million or so clones, approximately 94% of which are singletons, and under 0.15% rests with the top ten. Sequencing was performed on naive CD4+ T cells sorted from blood. The origin of the receptors is a man aged 18-30 years in good health. The conserved cysteine and the conserved F or W are not part of the CDR3 here. Some rows have no size entry. The others give once, few or many, or a class for an expanded clone.

CDR3aa	v_gene	abundance	j_gene
AIGVGGLNYGYT	TRBV10-3	NA	TRBJ1-2
AWSVALGSYEQY	TRBV30	NA	TRBJ2-7
ASTGQGVGTEAF	TRBV6-1	NA	TRBJ1-1
ASSNQETQY	TRBV2	NA	TRBJ2-5
ASSLGTAYGYT	TRBV6-5	NA	TRBJ1-2
ASSQEASGRETQY	TRBV4-3	NA	TRBJ2-5
ASSYSRQGTGYEQY	TRBV6-6	NA	TRBJ2-7
ASSQGSRLDEKLF	TRBV4-1	NA	TRBJ1-4
ASSSPASGNTIY	TRBV28	NA	TRBJ1-3
AISESNGRQETQY	TRBV10-3	NA	TRBJ2-5
ASGLGLAGEETQY	TRBV12-5	NA	TRBJ2-5
ASSPFGLLYTGELF	TRBV27	NA	TRBJ2-2
ASSEFSGLQPQH	TRBV2	NA	TRBJ1-5
AISEPWGGRATYNEQF	TRBV10-3	NA	TRBJ2-1
AWSVGTGGAQY	TRBV30	NA	TRBJ2-5
ASSGGLLAGESTDTQY	TRBV6-1	NA	TRBJ2-3
ASSRDSLNTEAF	TRBV5-1	NA	TRBJ1-1
ASSSTRGGNEQF	TRBV28	NA	TRBJ2-1
ASSLIIVGANTEAF	TRBV5-4	once	TRBJ1-1
ASSSDRGIGYT	TRBV4-1	once	TRBJ1-2
ASRGPGPARLCPYNEQF	TRBV10-1	NA	TRBJ2-1
ASSLVRGSSTIY	TRBV5-1	NA	TRBJ1-3
ASILWENTEAF	TRBV6-1	NA	TRBJ1-1
ASSPPGTAKNIQY	TRBV18	NA	TRBJ2-4
ASSTRIVPGEQY	TRBV27	NA	TRBJ2-7
AGRSDRSTDTQY	TRBV2	NA	TRBJ2-3
ASKEGPGNSPLH	TRBV7-3	once	TRBJ1-6
ASSKAGRGHQEAGNTIY	TRBV21-1	NA	TRBJ1-3
ASSVDGREGTQY	TRBV9	NA	TRBJ2-3
ASSRGGINYGYT	TRBV6-6	NA	TRBJ1-2
ASSSGTRLSYEQY	TRBV28	few	TRBJ2-7
ASSSDSSYEQY	TRBV13	NA	TRBJ2-7
ASSPPGAPRERGETQY	TRBV18	NA	TRBJ2-5
AWTGLFVTEAF	TRBV30	few	TRBJ1-1
ASSPPGQADTQY	TRBV18	NA	TRBJ2-3
AISESAGSSYEQY	TRBV10-3	NA	TRBJ2-7
ASSALQGANEQF	TRBV13	NA	TRBJ2-1
ASSLRDAGTGNSYEQY	TRBV4-1	NA	TRBJ2-7
ASSLTGGLQPQH	TRBV5-8	NA	TRBJ1-5
ASSPPQGASGRIRSY	TRBV18	NA	TRBJ2-5
ASSLQLSTVPTDTQY	TRBV11-2	NA	TRBJ2-3
ASSVSSLRSEQY	TRBV2	NA	TRBJ2-7
AWSLKINYGYT	TRBV30	NA	TRBJ1-2
ASSPARDTLFVY	TRBV7-9	NA	TRBJ2-5
ASSVQGQGLKPQH	TRBV28	NA	TRBJ1-5
AWSVGNRGEPQH	TRBV30	NA	TRBJ1-5
ASSPPMTGAGDTQY	TRBV18	NA	TRBJ2-3
ASRNNRGGETQY	TRBV6-5	NA	TRBJ2-5
ASSLGGGGHYNEQF	TRBV5-6	NA	TRBJ2-1
ASRDTGNSPLH	TRBV6-5	NA	TRBJ1-6
ASSPPNQPQH	TRBV28	NA	TRBJ1-5
ASSLVLPGGQETQY	TRBV5-8	NA	TRBJ2-5